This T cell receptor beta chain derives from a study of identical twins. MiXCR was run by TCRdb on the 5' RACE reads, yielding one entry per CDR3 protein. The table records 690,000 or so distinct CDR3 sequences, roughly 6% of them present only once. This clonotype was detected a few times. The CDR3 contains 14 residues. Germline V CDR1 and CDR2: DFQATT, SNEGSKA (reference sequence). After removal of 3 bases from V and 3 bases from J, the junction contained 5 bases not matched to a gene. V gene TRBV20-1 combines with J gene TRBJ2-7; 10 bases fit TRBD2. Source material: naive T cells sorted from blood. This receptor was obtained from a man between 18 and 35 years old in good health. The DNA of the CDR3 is TGCAGTGCTAGGGAAAGCGGGAGGGTCTACGAGCAGTACTTC. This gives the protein CSARESGRVYEQYF.